Each of the 27 T cell receptor beta chains below was sequenced from the same sample in a study of blood T cell repertoires in COVID-19. Generated by immunoSEQ multiplex PCR, the TCRdb table keeps only in-frame clones and is missing some. The data contain approximately 130,000 clones, 70% to 90% of them singletons. Sequencing used peripheral blood. These receptors were taken from a man in his 60s with acute or convalescent COVID-19.

This chain joins TRBV10-2 and TRBJ2-1; 8 bases are a match to TRBD1. Germline-derived CDR1 and CDR2 are WSHSY and SAAADI. The CDR3 contains 16 residues. The V and J ends lost 5 bases and 0 bases, in that order; junction bases with no gene match: 6. The CDR3 region is CASSLRTGSSYNEQFF. Here the CDR3 DNA reads TGCGCCAGCAGTCTCCGGACAGGGAGCTCCTACAATGAGCAGTTCTTC.

V and J are TRBV5-5 and TRBJ2-7; D perhaps matches TRBD1 (6 bases). Trimming removed 0 bases at V and 1 base at J, with 11 bases between. Germline CDR1 is SGHKS and CDR2 is YYEKEE (reference sequence). The CDR3 has 15 amino acids. The CDR3 nucleotides are TGTGCCAGCAGCTTGGGCCCAGGGGAGTCCTACGAGCAGTACTTC. This codes for CASSLGPGESYEQYF.

V gene TRBV5-4 combines with J gene TRBJ1-2, with 7 bases fitting TRBD1. The germline V gene has CDR1 SGHNT and CDR2 YYREEE (reference sequence). The CDR3 is 14 amino acids. J lost 8 bases, V lost 4 bases, and 11 bases had no gene match. In DNA, the CDR3 is TGTGCCAGCAGCCTAGGACAGGCGGCCGTGGGCTACACCTTC. Translation gives CASSLGQAAVGYTF.

This clone appeared once. The chain is built from TRBV21-1 and TRBJ2-3; TRBD1 reflects the table's D call only, with no check against the DNA. TRBV21-1 corresponds to a pseudogene. The CDR3 is made up of 15 amino acids. The CDR3 coding sequence is TGTGCCAGCAGCCCCCGGACGCAGGGCATAGATACGCAGTATTTT. As protein: CASSPRTQGIDTQYF.

The chain combines TRBV6-5 with TRBJ2-7, with D possibly being TRBD1 (6 bases). V shed 0 bases and J shed 5 bases, with 11 bases lying between them. CDR1 is MNHEY, CDR2 SVGAGI, per germline. This CDR3 region has 14 residues. The CDR3 loop is CASSYSGAPHEQYF. The CDR3 DNA is TGTGCCAGCAGTTACTCGGGGGCCCCCCACGAGCAGTACTTC.

This clone was picked up a small number of times. The rearrangement uses TRBV2 and TRBJ2-5, with D possibly matching TRBD1 (5 bases). Germline V gene data show CDR1 as SNHLY and CDR2 as FYNNEI. The CDR3 is made up of 13 amino acids. Between the trimmed V and J ends, which lost 8 bases and 1 base, there was a span of 11 bases. The CDR3 sequence is CASADSAQETQYF. CDR3 sequence (DNA): TGTGCCAGCGCAGACAGCGCCCAAGAGACCCAGTACTTC.

The genes are TRBV28 and TRBJ2-5; possibly TRBD2 for D (5 bases). The CDR3 is made up of 15 amino acids. Germline values: CDR1 MDHEN, CDR2 SYDVKM. Trimming cost V 7 bases and J 1 base, with 16 bases left between them. CDR3 residues: CASKLRVNSQETQYF. The CDR3 DNA reads TGTGCCAGCAAGTTGAGGGTTAACAGCCAAGAGACCCAGTACTTC.

The J gene is TRBJ2-1, the V gene TRBV27, with 7 bases matching TRBD2. Trimming took 5 bases from V and 0 from J; bases not matched to a gene: 10. The CDR3 extends over 17 amino acids. In germline, CDR1 is MNHEY, CDR2 SMNVEV (reference sequence). The CDR3 is CASSLLVGGSSYNEQFF. The CDR3, as DNA: TGTGCCAGCAGTCTCCTAGTTGGCGGGAGCTCCTACAATGAGCAGTTCTTC.

This clone has just a few counts. This chain connects TRBV5-6 to TRBJ2-5; D is unclear. The CDR3 sequence is 13 residues long. Germline values: CDR1 SGHDT, CDR2 YYEEEE. V lost 0 bases and J 2 bases, leaving 5 bases between the germline ends. The CDR3, as DNA: TGTGCCAGCAGCTTGGTTCTACAAGAGACCCAGTACTTC. Amino acid sequence: CASSLVLQETQYF. The full variable domain, its missing parts supplied by reference TRBV5-6 and TRBJ2-5, is DAGVTQSPTHLIKTRGQQVTLRCSPKSGHDTVSWYQQALGQGPQFIFQYYEEEERQRGNFPDRFSGHQFPNYSSELNVNALLLGDSALYLCASSLVLQETQYFGPGTRLLVL.

J is TRBJ2-1 and V is TRBV29-1; TRBD2 is a possible D gene (6 bases). Trimming stripped 3 bases from V and 16 bases from J, with 16 bases between. Germline lookup yields CDR1 SQVTM and CDR2 ANQGSEA. This CDR3 is 11 amino acids long. The CDR3 nucleotides are TGCAGCGTTGAGGAGGGATCGAGAAGATTCTTC. This codes for CSVEEGSRRFF.

The chain carries TRBV28 and TRBJ2-7, with D perhaps matching TRBD2 (6 bases). V was trimmed by 10 bases and J by 2 bases, leaving 9 bases between them. Germline V CDR1 and CDR2: MDHEN, SYDVKM. The length of the CDR3 is 11 residues. CDR3 region: CATSAPYEQYF. CDR3 nucleotide sequence: TGTGCCACTAGCGCTCCCTACGAGCAGTACTTC.

This chain links TRBV9 with TRBJ2-1; 12 nucleotides align to TRBD2. The J segment lost 7 bases and the V segment lost 3 bases, leaving 5 bases of the junction unmatched. Germline CDR1 SGDLS, CDR2 YYNGEE. This CDR3 is 15 amino acids long. CDR3 nucleotide sequence: TGTGCCAGCAGCGAGACTAGCGGGAGATCAAATGAGCAGTTCTTC. Translating it yields CASSETSGRSNEQFF.

The CDR3: CASSLAGVLNEQFF. CDR3 coding DNA: TGTGCCAGCAGTTTAGCGGGAGTACTCAATGAGCAGTTCTTC. J is TRBJ2-1 and V is TRBV27, with 7 bases aligning to TRBD2. Trimming took 2 bases from V and 6 from J; bases not matched to a gene: 4. The CDR3 covers 14 residues. Germline V gene sequence: CDR1 MNHEY, CDR2 SMNVEV (reference sequence).

This clone was seen only a few times. This rearrangement joins TRBV5-6 to TRBJ2-7, with a weak D call TRBD2 (6 bases). Germline V gene data show CDR1 as SGHDT and CDR2 as YYEEEE. V gave up 3 bases and J gave up 4 bases, with 17 bases separating them. The CDR3 sequence is 15 residues long. CDR3 in amino acids: CASSSGTRSAYEQYF. The CDR3 nucleotides read TGTGCCAGCAGCTCCGGGACTCGATCTGCGTACGAGCAGTACTTC. The full variable domain, with the rest looked up from reference TRBV5-6 and TRBJ2-7, is DAGVTQSPTHLIKTRGQQVTLRCSPKSGHDTVSWYQQALGQGPQFIFQYYEEEERQRGNFPDRFSGHQFPNYSSELNVNALLLGDSALYLCASSSGTRSAYEQYFGPGTRLTVT.

The chain is built from TRBV2 and TRBJ1-2; no clear D. The germline V gene has CDR1 SNHLY and CDR2 FYNNEI. CDR3 length: 15 residues. Trimming removed 0 bases at V and 8 bases at J, with 16 bases between. CDR3 DNA: TGTGCCAGCAGTGAAGCGCTTCCCGGGGTAGGCGGCTACACCTTC. Protein product: CASSEALPGVGGYTF.

V usage is TRBV3-1 (or the pseudogene TRBV3-2) and J usage is TRBJ2-1; weak D call: TRBD2 (6 bases). Trimming cost V 0 bases and J 3 bases, with 12 bases left between them. Germline V gene data show CDR1 as LGHDT and CDR2 as YNNKEL (reference sequence). The CDR3 extends over 16 amino acids. CDR3 sequence (DNA): TGTGCCAGCAGCCAAGATCCGGGAGAAGGCTACAATGAGCAGTTCTTC. Translating gives CASSQDPGEGYNEQFF.

For this clone: The sample has other DNA sequences that encode this CDR3 too. V is TRBV19 and J is TRBJ1-5; no definite D call. The V end lost 4 bases, the J end lost 4 bases, and 8 bases lay between the germline ends. This CDR3 comprises 13 residues. Per the germline V gene, CDR1 is LNHDA and CDR2 is SQIVND (reference sequence). The CDR3, as DNA: TGTGCCAGTAGTAGTCCCCAGAATCAGCCCCAGCATTTT. Translating it yields CASSSPQNQPQHF.

This chain uses TRBV28 with TRBJ2-3; 7 bases map to TRBD1. V was pared by 7 bases and J by 1 base, with 2 bases of the junction left unmatched. The CDR3 has 13 residues. Germline V gene sequence: CDR1 MDHEN, CDR2 SYDVKM. In DNA form, the CDR3 reads TGTGCCAGCACCCAGGGGGGCACAGATACGCAGTATTTT. Translation gives CASTQGGTDTQYF.

This clone was seen only a few times. J is TRBJ2-2 and V is TRBV19; 9 positions match TRBD1. CDR3 length: 17 amino acids. The V and J ends lost 5 bases and 7 bases, in that order; junction bases with no gene match: 14. CDR1 and CDR2 from the germline V gene are LNHDA and SQIVND (reference sequence). The CDR3, as DNA: TGTGCCAGTAGTCCGCCAACAGGGGGCGAACGAAGCGGGGAGCTGTTTTTT. This encodes CASSPPTGGERSGELFF.

This chain joins TRBV28 and TRBJ2-7; D perhaps matches TRBD1 (6 bases). The CDR3 consists of 14 residues. Germline V lookup: CDR1 MDHEN, CDR2 SYDVKM. V dropped 6 bases and J dropped 6 bases, with 18 bases sitting between them. CDR3 nucleotides: TGTGCCAGCAGCTCTCCGACAGGTCCGGGCGAGCAGTACTTC. It translates to CASSSPTGPGEQYF.

This chain links TRBV2 with TRBJ2-7; 7 positions match TRBD1. CDR1 and CDR2 from the germline V gene are SNHLY and FYNNEI. The V gene end was trimmed by 3 bases and the J gene end by 7 bases; junction bases not matched to a gene: 0. CDR3 length: 11 residues. The CDR3 protein is CASSEDREQYF. CDR3 sequence (DNA): TGTGCCAGCAGTGAGGACAGGGAGCAGTACTTC.

This chain links TRBV9 with TRBJ2-2, with 9 bases aligning to TRBD1. Trimming took 6 bases from V and 6 from J; bases not matched to a gene: 6. The CDR3 loop spans 14 amino acids. Looked up from germline, CDR1 is SGDLS and CDR2 is YYNGEE. The CDR3 sequence is CASTGTGRAGELFF. The CDR3 region has the DNA TGTGCCAGCACAGGGACAGGGAGGGCCGGGGAGCTGTTTTTT.

CDR3 coding DNA: TGTGCCACCATCGGGACAGCGCAGGGGTACGAGCAGTACTTC. This codes for CATIGTAQGYEQYF. This chain links TRBV28 with TRBJ2-7; 7 bases match TRBD1. Germline V gene data show CDR1 as MDHEN and CDR2 as SYDVKM. Trimming took 10 bases from V and 4 from J; bases not matched to a gene: 13. The CDR3 covers 14 residues.

The rearrangement uses TRBV5-5 and TRBJ2-2; D is possibly TRBD1 (6 bases). This CDR3 has 16 residues. Germline values: CDR1 SGHKS, CDR2 YYEKEE (reference sequence). Trimming removed 0 bases from V and 4 bases from J, with 13 bases in between. CDR3 loop: CASSLGTDYLTGELFF. The CDR3, as DNA: TGTGCCAGCAGCTTGGGGACAGATTATCTCACCGGGGAGCTGTTTTTT.

The chain links TRBV30 to TRBJ2-1; 8 bases align to TRBD1. This CDR3 contains 16 residues. Germline V CDR1 and CDR2: GTSNPN, SVGIG (reference sequence). V was pared by 4 bases and J by 0 bases, with 8 bases of the junction left unmatched. The CDR3: CAWTRQGTSSYNEQFF. Here the CDR3 DNA reads TGTGCCTGGACTCGACAGGGGACAAGCTCCTACAATGAGCAGTTCTTC.

This chain links TRBV28 with TRBJ2-3; maybe TRBD2 (6 bases). V gave up 2 bases and J gave up 9 bases, with 15 bases separating them. Germline V gene sequence: CDR1 MDHEN, CDR2 SYDVKM. The CDR3 loop spans 14 amino acids. CDR3 sequence (DNA): TGTGCCAGCAGTTTAGACGGGAGAGGACGAACGCAGTATTTT. It yields the protein CASSLDGRGRTQYF.

This clone appeared a few times. The V and J genes are TRBV4-2 and TRBJ1-1; a possible D gene is TRBD1 (5 bases). The germline CDR1 and CDR2 sequences are LGHNA and YNFKEQ. V gave up 4 bases and J gave up 1 base, with 7 bases separating them. The CDR3 loop spans 13 amino acids. CDR3 bases: TGTGCCAGCAGCCGGACAAAGAACACTGAAGCTTTCTTT. The encoded protein is CASSRTKNTEAFF.